What follows is one T cell receptor (beta chain) and its context. Libraries were prepared by immunoSEQ multiplex PCR; TCRdb keeps only in-frame clonotypes and omits some of them. The sample records 73,000 or so clones, about 85% being singletons. The entry originates in a study of neoadjuvant anti-PD-1 for oral cavity cancer. As for time point: after neoadjuvant nivolumab, at surgical resection. Per the germline V gene, CDR1 is MNHNS and CDR2 is SASEGT. Losses at the gene ends were 3 bases for V and 0 bases for J; bases not matched to a gene: 4. CDR3 length: 15 amino acids. This chain joins TRBV6-1 and TRBJ2-7, with 8 positions matching TRBD2. This sequence originates from a person aged 35 to 85 with oral cavity squamous cell carcinoma. The material sequenced was PBMCs, taken after nivolumab (anti-PD-1) treatment. The chain's CDR3 is CASSEQSGSSYEQYF. The CDR3 region has the DNA TGTGCCAGCAGTGAGCAGAGCGGGAGCTCCTACGAGCAGTACTTC.